Listed below are T cell receptor beta chains from one sample, sequenced in a study of cytomegalovirus exposure and HLA in healthy donors. Repertoires were generated with immunoSEQ multiplex PCR, while TCRdb's copy carries only in-frame clones and drops some. The data show 200,000 to 250,000 clones, just over 90% seen once. The sequenced sample was PBMCs. The receptors stem from a woman in her late teens or twenties in good health and CMV-seronegative. Each CDR3 is given with its conserved first and last residue. Each record gives: CDR3 protein, CDR3 DNA, V gene, CDR3 length, clone size, J gene, D gene. The D gene is left open where the match is weak. Clone sizes are given selectively: once, few, many, or a class where the clone is expanded.

CASVSLSSYEQYF | TGTGCTAGTGTCTCTTTGAGCTCCTACGAGCAGTACTTC | TRBV12-5 | 13 | - | TRBJ2-7 | -
CASSVQGGREKLFF | TGTGCCAGCAGTGTACAGGGGGGCCGAGAAAAACTGTTTTTT | TRBV28 | 14 | - | TRBJ1-4 | TRBD1
CASRTGATGELFF | TGTGCCAGTAGGACAGGGGCCACCGGGGAGCTGTTTTTT | TRBV19 | 13 | - | TRBJ2-2 | TRBD1
CASSPTGEAPYEQYF | TGTGCCAGCAGTCCGACAGGCGAAGCCCCCTACGAGCAGTACTTC | TRBV28 | 15 | - | TRBJ2-7 | -
CASSYRGEQFF | TGTGCCAGCAGTTACCGAGGGGAGCAGTTCTTC | TRBV6-5 | 11 | - | TRBJ2-1 | -
CASSRQSNQPQHF | TGTGCCAGCAGCCGTCAGTCCAATCAGCCCCAGCATTTT | TRBV7-9 | 13 | once | TRBJ1-5 | -
CASSSLTSGRPLYEQFF | TGTGCCAGCAGCTCCCTCACTAGCGGGAGGCCCCTTTACGAGCAGTTCTTC | TRBV5-6 | 17 | - | TRBJ2-1 | TRBD2
CASSTNTSPLHF | TGTGCCAGCAGTACGAACACTTCACCCCTCCACTTT | TRBV6-5 | 12 | - | TRBJ1-6 | -
CASSGTSGNVMWPGELFF | TGTGCCAGCAGTGGGACTAGCGGGAATGTGATGTGGCCCGGGGAGCTGTTTTTT | TRBV2 | 18 | once | TRBJ2-2 | TRBD2
CASSPSLPGLAPDTQYF | TGTGCCAGCAGTCCGAGCCTCCCGGGACTAGCGCCGGATACGCAGTATTTT | TRBV28 | 17 | - | TRBJ2-3 | TRBD2
CASSSESFNEQFF | TGTGCCAGCAGCTCTGAGAGTTTTAATGAGCAGTTCTTC | TRBV4-2 | 13 | - | TRBJ2-1 | -
CASSAGLYNEQFF | TGTGCCAGCAGCGCGGGACTTTACAATGAGCAGTTCTTC | TRBV7-2 | 13 | - | TRBJ2-1 | -
CASSWGTATNEKLFF | TGCGCCAGCAGCTGGGGGACAGCAACTAATGAAAAACTGTTTTTT | TRBV5-1 | 15 | - | TRBJ1-4 | TRBD1
CSVEIGGSGGYTF | TGCAGCGTTGAAATCGGGGGGTCGGGAGGCTACACCTTC | TRBV29-1 | 13 | - | TRBJ1-2 | -
CAWRTRGQTNTEAFF | TGTGCCTGGCGTACTAGGGGACAAACGAACACTGAAGCTTTCTTT | TRBV30 | 15 | many | TRBJ1-1 | -
CASSRTRNYEQYF | TGTGCCAGCAGTAGGACTCGTAACTACGAGCAGTACTTC | TRBV2 | 13 | - | TRBJ2-7 | -
CASSYSTGRETQYF | TGTGCCAGCAGTTACTCGACAGGGAGGGAGACCCAGTACTTC | TRBV6-5 | 14 | - | TRBJ2-5 | -
CASSDDRGRGEKLFF | TGTGCCAGCAGCGACGACAGGGGTAGAGGGGAAAAACTGTTTTTT | TRBV2 | 15 | - | TRBJ1-4 | TRBD1
CATTISGVETQYF | TGTGCCACTACGATATCAGGGGTCGAGACCCAGTACTTC | TRBV6-5 | 13 | - | TRBJ2-5 | -
CASSPPSGMRTGELFF | TGTGCCAGCAGCCCTCCTAGCGGGATGCGCACCGGGGAGCTGTTTTTT | TRBV11-3 | 16 | - | TRBJ2-2 | TRBD2
CASRTDGYYGYTF | TGTGCCAGTAGGACCGACGGGTACTATGGCTACACCTTC | TRBV19 | 13 | - | TRBJ1-2 | -
CASSRGSYNEQFF | TGTGCCAGCAGTCGGGGGTCCTACAATGAGCAGTTCTTC | TRBV27 | 13 | once | TRBJ2-1 | -
CASSLARGSLYNEQFF | TGTGCCAGCAGCTTAGCGAGGGGGAGCCTCTACAATGAGCAGTTCTTC | TRBV7-8 | 16 | - | TRBJ2-1 | -
CASILRGGDTEAFF | TGTGCCAGCATCTTAAGAGGGGGGGACACTGAAGCTTTCTTT | TRBV5-6 | 14 | - | TRBJ1-1 | -
CASSPESPKQFF | TGTGCCAGCTCACCGGAGTCACCCAAGCAGTTCTTC | TRBV18 | 12 | - | TRBJ2-1 | -
CATQTSGSLFTDTQYF | TGTGCCACACAGACTAGCGGGAGCTTGTTCACAGATACGCAGTATTTT | TRBV15 | 16 | - | TRBJ2-3 | TRBD2
CASSHLQGVTDEQFF | TGTGCCAGCAGCCACCTACAGGGGGTCACCGATGAGCAGTTCTTC | TRBV27 | 15 | - | TRBJ2-1 | TRBD1
CASSDGLATDTQYF | TGTGCCAGCAGTGACGGACTAGCGACAGATACGCAGTATTTT | TRBV25-1 | 14 | - | TRBJ2-3 | TRBD2
CASSSALTSSYEQYF | TGTGCCAGCAGTTCCGCTTTAACAAGCTCCTACGAGCAGTACTTC | TRBV28 | 15 | - | TRBJ2-7 | -
CAWRTSGNFNYGYTF | TGTGCCTGGAGAACCTCGGGAAATTTTAACTATGGCTACACCTTC | TRBV30 | 15 | - | TRBJ1-2 | -
CASSVVRTGSYTF | TGTGCCAGCAGCGTAGTAAGGACAGGCAGCTACACCTTC | TRBV9 | 13 | - | TRBJ1-2 | TRBD1
CASSLFAGQGFLVGNSPLHF | TGTGCCAGCAGCTTGTTCGCGGGACAGGGATTCTTAGTGGGTAATTCACCCCTCCACTTT | TRBV5-5 | 20 | - | TRBJ1-6 | TRBD1
CASSPMGQTLYGYTF | TGTGCCAGCAGCCCAATGGGACAAACTCTTTATGGCTACACCTTC | TRBV7-9 | 15 | - | TRBJ1-2 | -
CAWRPGWDEQFF | TGTGCCTGGAGGCCCGGGTGGGATGAGCAGTTCTTC | TRBV30 | 12 | - | TRBJ2-1 | -
CASSITTGGYTF | TGTGCCAGTAGTATAACGACAGGGGGATACACCTTC | TRBV19 | 12 | - | TRBJ1-2 | TRBD1
CASSQGAKYEQYF | TGCGCCAGCAGCCAAGGAGCGAAATACGAGCAGTACTTC | TRBV4-1 | 13 | - | TRBJ2-7 | -
CSVAGQGDQPQHF | TGCAGCGTCGCGGGACAGGGGGATCAGCCCCAGCATTTT | TRBV29-1 | 13 | - | TRBJ1-5 | TRBD1
CASSQEFHKGELFF | TGCGCCAGCAGCCAAGAATTCCACAAGGGGGAGCTGTTTTTT | TRBV4-1 | 14 | - | TRBJ2-2 | -
CAWSVHGDGYTF | TGTGCCTGGAGTGTACACGGAGATGGCTACACCTTC | TRBV30 | 12 | - | TRBJ1-2 | -
CASSPTLSGSKETQYF | TGCGCCAGCAGCCCTACACTTAGCGGGAGTAAAGAGACCCAGTACTTC | TRBV5-1 | 16 | - | TRBJ2-5 | TRBD2
CASSSLAGSGGELFF | TGCGCCAGCAGCTCCTTAGCGGGATCGGGCGGGGAGCTGTTTTTT | TRBV5-1 | 15 | - | TRBJ2-2 | TRBD2
CASSKLAGEGEQFF | TGTGCCAGCAGTAAACTAGCGGGAGAGGGTGAGCAGTTCTTC | TRBV5-4 | 14 | - | TRBJ2-1 | TRBD2